The 23 T cell receptor beta chains reported below all come from one sample, sequenced in a study of memory CD4+ T cells and cytomegalovirus serostatus (dated by TCRdb to about 2019). The library was obtained by the immunoSEQ multiplex PCR assay. Here the immuneACCESS table is served through TCRdb, limited to in-frame sequences with V and J called. Missing clones are a known gap in these copies; in checked studies unresolved V genes cover under half, and the rest lacks a known reason. The sample records about 45,000 clones, 78% of which are singletons. The ten largest make up around 0.91% of the sample. A FACSAria II was used to sort memory CD4+ T cells, defined as single viable CD3+CD4+CD8-CD45RO+ cells. Sequencing was carried out using memory CD4+ T cells from blood. These receptors originate from an adult in good health and CMV-seronegative.

This rearrangement joins TRBV7-9 to TRBJ1-5; D is ambiguous. The germline V and J ends were trimmed by 1 base and 9 bases, with 7 bases remaining between them. CDR1 is SEHNR and CDR2 is FQNEAQ in the germline V gene (reference sequence). CDR3 size: 12 residues. CDR3: CASSLEGGPQHF. In nucleotides, the CDR3 is TGTGCCAGCAGCTTAGAGGGAGGGCCCCAGCATTTT.

The genes are TRBV19 and TRBJ1-1; TRBD1 matches 9 bases. Germline trimming cut 5 bases from V and 0 bases from J; bases unmatched to any gene: 4. CDR1 and CDR2 from the germline V gene are LNHDA and SQIVND (reference sequence). CDR3 length: 15 amino acids. CDR3 DNA sequence: TGTGCCAGTAGTGGACAGGGGCGAATGAACACTGAAGCTTTCTTT. As protein: CASSGQGRMNTEAFF.

The V gene is TRBV12-5, the J gene TRBJ2-1; the match to TRBD2 covers 9 bases. Trimming took 3 bases from V and 7 from J; bases not matched to a gene: 10. The CDR3 sequence is 16 residues long. CDR1 is LGHNT, CDR2 FRNRAP, per germline. CDR3 in DNA: TGTGCTAGTGGTTTAGGGCTAGCGGGGCGGGGGAATGAGCAGTTCTTC. As protein: CASGLGLAGRGNEQFF.

This clone has more than one count but fewer than ten. The V and J genes are TRBV27 and TRBJ2-1, with a weak D call TRBD1 (6 bases). The CDR3 consists of 17 residues. V lost 9 bases to trimming and J lost 0 bases, with 21 bases between them. Germline CDR1 and CDR2: MNHEY and SMNVEV (reference sequence). The CDR3, as DNA: TGTGCCAGTGTTCCCTGGAAACAGGGTATCTCCTACAATGAGCAGTTCTTC. Amino acid sequence: CASVPWKQGISYNEQFF.

The CDR3 coding sequence is TGTGCCAGCAGCCCAGGGACAGGGAATTCCCACGAGCAGTACTTC. It translates to CASSPGTGNSHEQYF. The chain is built from TRBV7-9 and TRBJ2-5, with 9 bases identical to TRBD1. The J call could be wrong; TRBJ2-7 is a better fit for the DNA end. Germline V gives CDR1 SEHNR, CDR2 FQNEAQ (reference sequence). This CDR3 is built from 15 residues.

The J gene is TRBJ1-5, the V gene TRBV10-3; D possibly corresponds to TRBD1 (6 bases). The germline CDR1 and CDR2 sequences are ENHRY and SYGVKD. V gave up 3 bases and J gave up 1 base, with 7 bases separating them. CDR3 length: 14 residues. This CDR3 reads CAISEGGSNQPQHF. Written as DNA, the CDR3 is TGTGCCATCAGTGAAGGGGGGAGCAATCAGCCCCAGCATTTT.

This rearrangement joins TRBV5-4 to TRBJ2-7, with 7 bases identical to TRBD2. This CDR3 spans 14 amino acids. Germline V gene lookup returns CDR1 SGHNT and CDR2 YYREEE (reference sequence). V trimming: 3 bases; J trimming: 5 bases; junction bases outside the gene matches: 8. The CDR3 is CASSSQSAGDEQYF. The CDR3 nucleotides read TGTGCCAGCAGCTCTCAGTCCGCGGGGGACGAGCAGTACTTC.

This chain connects TRBV18 to TRBJ1-2; D unresolved. The germline V and J ends were trimmed by 3 bases and 13 bases, with 18 bases remaining between them. Germline values: CDR1 KGHSH, CDR2 LQKENI. The CDR3 is 13 residues long. CDR3 bases: TGTGCCAGCTCACCTGAGTTTAACGCGGCCTCCACCTTC. It codes for CASSPEFNAASTF.

The V gene is TRBV18, the J gene TRBJ1-1, with unresolved D. This CDR3 is 12 amino acids long. In germline, CDR1 is KGHSH, CDR2 LQKENI. Trimming took 2 bases from V and 6 from J, leaving 7 bases between them. The CDR3 region has the DNA TGTGCCAGCTCACCAGGGAGGGCTGAAGCTTTCTTT. Its protein is CASSPGRAEAFF.

This clone was picked up a small number of times. V is TRBV2 and J is TRBJ1-1; unclear D gene. V was clipped by 0 bases and J by 2 bases, with 10 bases between them. Germline assignment: CDR1 SNHLY and CDR2 FYNNEI. The CDR3 sequence is 15 residues long. CDR3 protein: CASSEARLTNTEAFF. The CDR3 DNA reads TGTGCCAGCAGTGAAGCCAGACTAACTAACACTGAAGCTTTCTTT.

This rearrangement joins TRBV15 to TRBJ2-7; D ambiguous. CDR1 is LNHNV, CDR2 YYDKDF, per germline (reference sequence). Trimming left V 11 bases short and J 0 bases short, with 17 bases between. This CDR3 is built from 14 residues. The CDR3 DNA follows: TGTGCCGCAGGAACGTCCCTTAGCTCCTACGAGCAGTACTTC. This codes for CAAGTSLSSYEQYF.

The chain combines TRBV27 with TRBJ1-3; maybe TRBD1 (5 bases). Germline CDR1 MNHEY, CDR2 SMNVEV (reference sequence). The CDR3 loop spans 13 amino acids. V shed 7 bases and J shed 9 bases, with 16 bases lying between them. DNA of the CDR3: TGTGCCAGCAAATCAGCGTCTCAGGGCACCATATATTTT. As protein: CASKSASQGTIYF.

V and J are TRBV7-3 and TRBJ2-7; no clear D. The CDR3 spans 13 residues. The germline V gene has CDR1 SGHTA and CDR2 FQGTGA. Trimming took 5 bases from V and 4 from J, leaving 12 bases between them. CDR3 protein: CASSPNAQYEQYF. CDR3 nucleotides: TGTGCCAGCAGCCCTAACGCCCAGTACGAGCAGTACTTC.

This clone was detected a few times. CDR3 amino acids: CASSLEQGTRAFF. In nucleotides, the CDR3 is TGTGCCAGCAGCTTGGAACAGGGGACTAGAGCTTTCTTT. This chain uses TRBV5-6 with TRBJ1-1, with TRBD1 matching over 7 bases. Trimming took 0 bases from V and 10 from J; bases not matched to a gene: 6. Germline V gene data show CDR1 as SGHDT and CDR2 as YYEEEE. This CDR3 region has 13 residues.

CDR3 nucleotide sequence: TGTGCCATCAGAAATGGGAATTCACCCCTCCACTTT. Translating gives CAIRNGNSPLHF. The rearrangement joins TRBV10-3 to TRBJ1-6; D not resolved. Trimming removed 6 bases at V and 7 bases at J, with 7 bases between. Germline CDR1 is ENHRY and CDR2 is SYGVKD. CDR3 length equals 12 residues.

This clone showed up just a few times. This CDR3 is CASSDRGTGNTIYF. The CDR3 region has the DNA TGTGCCAGCAGTGACCGGGGGACTGGAAACACCATATATTTT. This chain joins TRBV25-1 and TRBJ1-3; possible D gene TRBD1, 5 bases. CDR3 length: 14 amino acids. Trimming took 3 bases from V and 2 from J, leaving 8 bases between them. Germline V gene lookup returns CDR1 MGHDK and CDR2 SYGVNS. The entire variable domain, with the rest obtained from reference TRBV25-1 and TRBJ1-3, is as follows: EADIYQTPRYLVIGTGKKITLECSQTMGHDKMYWYQQDPGMELHLIHYSYGVNSTEKGDLSSESTVSRIRTEHFPLTLESARPSHTSQYLCASSDRGTGNTIYFGEGSWLTVV.

This clone was observed a few times. The chain couples TRBV19 to TRBJ1-5; D is unclear. With 5 bases removed from V and 4 bases from J, the gap between germline ends came to 6 bases. The CDR3 is made up of 12 amino acids. CDR1 and CDR2 (germline): LNHDA, SQIVND (reference sequence). CDR3 nucleotides: TGTGCCAGTAGTCCCTTGAATCAGCCCCAGCATTTT. The encoded protein is CASSPLNQPQHF. Full variable domain (missing parts from reference TRBV19 and TRBJ1-5): DGGITQSPKYLFRKEGQNVTLSCEQNLNHDAMYWYRQDPGQGLRLIYYSQIVNDFQKGDIAEGYSVSREKKESFPLTVTSAQKNPTAFYLCASSPLNQPQHFGDGTRLSIL.

The chain carries TRBV5-1 and TRBJ2-2; D gene unclear. The CDR3 runs 16 residues. The germline gives CDR1 SGHRS, CDR2 YFSETQ. Trimming shortened V by 0 bases and J by 0 bases, and 9 bases separated the two germline ends. The CDR3 nucleotides read TGCGCCAGCAGCTTGGGGTTGGGTACGAACACCGGGGAGCTGTTTTTT. Its protein product is CASSLGLGTNTGELFF.

This chain connects TRBV5-1 to TRBJ1-5; 9 nucleotides align to TRBD1. V shed 5 bases, J shed 4 bases, and the junction held 7 bases outside the gene matches. Germline CDR1 reads SGHRS; CDR2 reads YFSETQ. CDR3 size: 15 residues. The CDR3 loop reads CASSIGTGSNQPQHF. The CDR3 DNA sequence: TGCGCCAGCAGTATCGGGACAGGGTCGAATCAGCCCCAGCATTTT.

A few counts support this clone. The chain recombines TRBV6-6 with TRBJ1-2; the D gene is possibly TRBD1 (5 bases). The germline V and J ends were trimmed by 5 bases and 4 bases, with 14 bases remaining between them. The CDR3 sequence is 14 residues long. Germline values: CDR1 MNHNY, CDR2 SVGAGI (reference sequence). CDR3 residues: CASSTGGNTYGYTF. CDR3 nucleotides: TGTGCCAGCAGTACGGGGGGAAACACCTATGGCTACACCTTC.

The chain joins TRBV6-5 to TRBJ2-1, with 8 nucleotides matching TRBD2. Per the germline V gene, CDR1 is MNHEY and CDR2 is SVGAGI. J was trimmed by 10 bases and V by 7 bases; bases with no gene match: 9. This CDR3 region has 13 residues. The CDR3 protein is CASTERGGGEQFF. CDR3 nucleotide sequence: TGTGCCAGCACCGAACGGGGGGGTGGGGAGCAGTTCTTC.

This clone was seen more than once but under ten times. The chain is built from TRBV6-5 and TRBJ1-1; 9 bases are a match to TRBD1. Germline CDR1 MNHEY, CDR2 SVGAGI. J was trimmed by 6 bases and V by 7 bases; bases with no gene match: 12. The length of the CDR3 is 15 residues. CDR3 sequence: CASKQGAFKGAEAFF. The CDR3 bases are TGTGCCAGCAAACAGGGGGCTTTTAAGGGGGCTGAAGCTTTCTTT.

The CDR3 DNA reads TGTGCCAGCAGCTTGGGGGGAGGGGGCGGCTACACCTTC. This encodes CASSLGGGGGYTF. The J gene is TRBJ1-2, the V gene TRBV7-2; TRBD1 aligns across 7 bases. The length of the CDR3 is 13 residues. CDR1 is SGHTA, CDR2 FQGNSA, per germline. The J segment lost 8 bases and the V segment lost 3 bases, leaving 6 bases of the junction unmatched.